Following are 18 T cell receptor beta chains from one sample sequenced in a study of blood T cell repertoires in COVID-19. The repertoire was sequenced with immunoSEQ multiplex PCR; TCRdb's copy has only in-frame clones and lacks some. The sample yields more than 150,000 clones, 70% to 90% seen once. The sequencing sample was made of peripheral blood. All receptors derive from a man aged 70-80 years with active or convalescent COVID-19.

This clone came up once. V and J are TRBV7-2 and TRBJ1-1, with a possible D match to TRBD1 (6 bases). The V and J ends lost 5 bases and 3 bases respectively, with 16 bases between them. This CDR3 comprises 15 residues. Germline V lookup: CDR1 SGHTA, CDR2 FQGNSA. The CDR3 spells CASSRDRNTYTEAFF. CDR3 bases: TGTGCCAGCAGCCGTGACAGGAATACATACACTGAAGCTTTCTTT. Complete variable domain (other parts from reference TRBV7-2 and TRBJ1-1): GAGVSQSPSNKVTEKGKDVELRCDPISGHTALYWYRQSLGQGLEFLIYFQGNSAPDKSGLPSDRFSAERTGGSVSTLTIQRTQQEDSAVYLCASSRDRNTYTEAFFGQGTRLTVV.

The chain carries TRBV19 and TRBJ2-7; D is unclear. In germline, CDR1 is LNHDA, CDR2 SQIVND (reference sequence). The V end was cut by 10 bases, the J end by 5 bases, with 30 bases between. CDR3 length: 17 amino acids. The CDR3, as DNA: TGTGCCACCTCCCCCTGGCCCGGGTCCCCTACCTACGACGAGCAGTACTTC. This sequence encodes CATSPWPGSPTYDEQYF.

The rearrangement links TRBV28 to TRBJ1-6; possible D gene TRBD1, 5 bases. The germline V gene encodes CDR1 MDHEN and CDR2 SYDVKM. V lost 5 bases and J 3 bases, leaving 8 bases between the germline ends. The CDR3 totals 14 residues. The CDR3 sequence: CASSTTVYNSPLHF. CDR3 nucleotide sequence: TGTGCCAGCAGTACGACAGTCTATAATTCACCCCTCCACTTT.

The V and J genes are TRBV5-1 and TRBJ2-5; TRBD1 matches 9 bases. After removal of 3 bases from V and 4 bases from J, the junction contained 7 bases not matched to a gene. The CDR3 has 15 residues. CDR1 is SGHRS and CDR2 is YFSETQ in the germline V gene. The CDR3 region is CASSYRDREGETQYF. Written as DNA, the CDR3 is TGCGCCAGCAGCTACCGGGACAGGGAAGGAGAGACCCAGTACTTC.

The chain uses TRBV24-1 and TRBJ2-5; weak D call: TRBD2 (6 bases). The ends were cut back, 4 bases at V and 3 bases at J, with 17 bases in the middle. The CDR3 extends over 16 amino acids. In germline, CDR1 is KGHDR, CDR2 SFDVKD. CDR3 bases: TGTGCCACCAGTGACCAACTTCGGACGGGGGAAGAGACCCAGTACTTC. It codes for CATSDQLRTGEETQYF.

The V gene is TRBV12-3 or TRBV12-4, the J gene TRBJ1-6, with unresolved D. The CDR3 totals 12 residues. V was pared by 6 bases and J by 7 bases, with 7 bases between. The CDR3: CASRIQNSPLHF. The CDR3 DNA reads as TGTGCCAGCAGGATTCAGAATTCACCCCTCCACTTT.

V and J are TRBV25-1 and TRBJ1-2; D gene unclear. The CDR3 spans 11 residues. Germline-derived CDR1 and CDR2 are MGHDK and SYGVNS. V was pared by 2 bases and J by 7 bases, with 5 bases between. The CDR3 sequence: CASSELSGYTF. CDR3 DNA sequence: TGTGCCAGCAGTGAACTAAGTGGCTACACCTTC.

This clone appeared once. The chain combines TRBV30 with TRBJ1-6; D is unresolved. V dropped 2 bases and J dropped 9 bases, with 20 bases sitting between them. The germline CDR1 and CDR2 sequences are GTSNPN and SVGIG (reference sequence). This CDR3 comprises 16 residues. This CDR3 reads CAWSSIPPYTGSPLHF. CDR3 in DNA: TGTGCCTGGAGTAGTATACCCCCCTATACTGGTTCACCCCTCCACTTT.

The gene calls are TRBV7-2 and TRBJ2-7, with a tentative D call TRBD2 (6 bases). This CDR3 spans 14 amino acids. V lost 1 base, J lost 3 bases, and 10 bases lay in between. CDR1 SGHTA and CDR2 FQGNSA come from the germline V gene. CDR3 residues: CASSLVTGLYEQYF. The CDR3 DNA follows: TGTGCCAGCAGCTTAGTTACGGGACTCTACGAGCAGTACTTC.

The chain recombines TRBV6-5 with TRBJ2-7, with TRBD2 as a possible D gene (5 bases). The ends were cut back, 7 bases at V and 3 bases at J, with 16 bases in the middle. This CDR3 comprises 14 residues. Germline loops: CDR1 MNHEY, CDR2 SVGAGI. For the CDR3, the DNA is TGTGCCAGCACCGAGGGTCCTTGGGGCTACGAGCAGTACTTC. Translating gives CASTEGPWGYEQYF.

Points on this clone: Other DNA sequences in the same sample also yield this CDR3. The chain is built from TRBV5-1 and TRBJ2-1, with D unresolved. V was cut by 0 bases and J by 10 bases, with 11 bases left in between. Looked up from germline, CDR1 is SGHRS and CDR2 is YFSETQ. The CDR3 sequence is 13 residues long. The CDR3 DNA is TGCGCCAGCAGCTTGGTGGGCAGTGGGGAGCAGTTCTTC. Its translation: CASSLVGSGEQFF.

The rearrangement joins TRBV5-8 to TRBJ1-1, with 9 positions matching TRBD1. V lost 2 bases, J lost 6 bases, and 5 bases stayed unmatched. Per the germline V gene, CDR1 is SGHTS and CDR2 is YDEGEE. CDR3 size: 14 residues. The CDR3 region is CASSLADRGSEAFF. The DNA for the CDR3 is TGTGCCAGCAGCTTAGCGGACAGGGGCTCTGAAGCTTTCTTT.

The chain has TRBV7-2 and TRBJ1-2; 7 bases agree with TRBD1. V lost 4 bases, J lost 2 bases, and 4 bases stayed unmatched. CDR3 length equals 14 residues. In germline, CDR1 is SGHTA, CDR2 FQGNSA. The CDR3 bases are TGTGCCAGCAGCTCGGACAGGTTAAACTATGGCTACACCTTC. As protein: CASSSDRLNYGYTF. Complete variable domain (other parts from reference TRBV7-2 and TRBJ1-2): GAGVSQSPSNKVTEKGKDVELRCDPISGHTALYWYRQSLGQGLEFLIYFQGNSAPDKSGLPSDRFSAERTGGSVSTLTIQRTQQEDSAVYLCASSSDRLNYGYTFGSGTRLTVV.

V gene TRBV19 combines with J gene TRBJ2-5; tentative D call: TRBD2 (6 bases). This CDR3 contains 13 residues. V was pared by 3 bases and J by 5 bases, with 10 bases between. Germline V CDR1 and CDR2: LNHDA, SQIVND (reference sequence). CDR3 DNA sequence: TGTGCCAGTAGTATTGAAGGGAGGGAGACCCAGTACTTC. As protein: CASSIEGRETQYF.

This clone was detected only once. The chain joins TRBV6-5 to TRBJ2-7; TRBD1 is a possible D gene (5 bases). CDR3 length: 13 amino acids. Germline CDR1 and CDR2: MNHEY and SVGAGI. V was pared by 6 bases and J by 2 bases, with 11 bases between. In DNA, the CDR3 is TGTGCCAGCAGGTCAGGGTCTGCCTACGAGCAGTACTTC. Amino acid sequence: CASRSGSAYEQYF.

V gene TRBV30 combines with J gene TRBJ2-3, with 8 positions matching TRBD2. The germline V gene encodes CDR1 GTSNPN and CDR2 SVGIG (reference sequence). This CDR3 has 15 amino acids. V was pared by 3 bases and J by 3 bases, with 8 bases of the junction left unmatched. DNA of the CDR3: TGTGCCTGGAGAACCGGACTAGCCGGAACAGATACGCAGTATTTT. Encoded protein: CAWRTGLAGTDTQYF. Full variable domain (rest looked up from reference TRBV30 and TRBJ2-3): SQTIHQWPATLVQPVGSPLSLECTVEGTSNPNLYWYRQAAGRGLQLLFYSVGIGQISSEVPQNLSASRPQDRQFILSSKKLLLSDSGFYLCAWRTGLAGTDTQYFGPGTRLTVL.

The CDR3: CASSLGWRLDTQYF. The DNA for the CDR3 is TGTGCCAGCAGCCTCGGGTGGAGGCTTGATACGCAGTATTTT. The chain joins TRBV9 to TRBJ2-3; D is possibly TRBD2 (5 bases). Trimming took 4 bases from V and 6 from J, leaving 15 bases between them. In germline, CDR1 is SGDLS, CDR2 YYNGEE. The CDR3 extends over 14 amino acids.

V is TRBV7-6 and J is TRBJ2-1; 12 nucleotides align to TRBD2. The length of the CDR3 is 18 residues. Germline V CDR1 and CDR2: SGHVS, FNYEAQ. V trimming: 5 bases; J trimming: 5 bases; junction bases outside the gene matches: 13. The DNA for the CDR3 is TGTGCCAGCAGCACCCAAGGGACTAGCGGGTGGGGGAACAATGAGCAGTTCTTC. Its protein product is CASSTQGTSGWGNNEQFF.